The clone carrying this T cell receptor (beta chain) was recorded at least ten times. Trimming took 6 bases from V and 4 from J, leaving 15 bases between them. The CDR3 consists of 13 residues. Germline V lookup: CDR1 SQVTM, CDR2 ANQGSEA. The data are from a study of regulatory T cells in long-lasting Graves disease. Sample time point: persistent/refractory GD, antithyroid drugs over 5 years with positive TRAb. The TCR library was made from RNA that had been extracted from PBMCs in TRIzol. Construction of the TCR beta libraries employed iRepertoire HTBI primers in conjunction with Arm-PCR of CDR3 regions. TCRdb analysed the multiplex PCR reads with MiXCR anew, one entry per CDR3 protein. Found here are around 400,000 distinct CDR3 sequences, around 20% of them singletons; the top ten hold approximately 14%.

The sequence was collected from a female donor with Graves disease. Source: peripheral blood mononuclear cells (PBMCs), taken when the disease was refractory, from a patient treated with antithyroid drugs. The V call is TRBV29-1, the J call TRBJ2-5; D may be TRBD1 (6 bases). The CDR3 loop is CSVKAGVGETQYF. The CDR3 DNA is TGCAGCGTAAAGGCAGGGGTGGGAGAGACCCAGTACTTC.